This section outlines one T cell receptor (beta chain) sequence together with its context. Its antigen is currently not known. No base qualities exist here, and no much larger clone lies one base off it. The sample contains more than one DNA sequence encoding this CDR3. The cohort was made up of 666 healthy bone marrow donors. Cohort members were all nominally healthy when sampled, although unrecorded immune exposures were likely present. The donor tested CMV seropositive, placing the donor among the 250 to 350 seropositive members of the cohort. Every donor gave a peripheral blood sample, and the peripheral blood mononuclear cells from that sample were used for TCR beta sequencing. The Qiagen DNeasy Blood Extraction Kit was used to extract genomic DNA from the blood cell samples. The sample belongs to a study of cytomegalovirus exposure and HLA in healthy donors (dated by TCRdb to 2016 to 2017). Regarding the study in general: An earlier analysis of several hundred of the donors reported approximately 270 Gb of sequence data and about 100 million unique TCR beta sequences from 150 million to 200 million T cells. High-throughput TCR immunosequencing, statistical association of individual TCRs with disease status, and machine learning were combined to predict cytomegalovirus infection status. The study profiled the T cell repertoires of some 610 subjects by immunosequencing and related them to cytomegalovirus serostatus. The later analysis used no new phenotypic data to find candidate immune exposures, relying instead on TCR beta sequences and their occurrence across donors. Four or five DR-DQ haplotypes were handled as single units for association and clustering, since linkage in the cohort was strong. Donor age, sex, ethnicity and CMV serostatus were collected together with the repertoire data. On average, roughly 200,000 unique TCR beta nucleotide sequences were sequenced per donor among some 430 genotyped donors of the cohort, with roughly 18% of those sequences being non-productive. In addition to the first cohort of 666 subjects, a separate validation cohort of approximately 130 different subjects was used. A later genetic analysis used genome-wide SNP genotypes for 398 of the 666 donors, treating that subset as a discovery cohort. An earlier analysis of fewer than 700 of the donors applied high-throughput TCR beta sequencing to assess whether each TCR beta V gene segment acted as functional or pseudogenic. HLA typing covered class I and class II loci at four-digit resolution. Of the roughly 400 genotyped donors, less than 85% were placed in the genetic ancestry cluster associated with self-reported Caucasian donors. A later analysis re-examined previously published TCR beta repertoires from about 700 donors and added high-resolution HLA genotyping to investigate patterns of TCR occurrence. An early release covering roughly 600 HLA-typed donors comprised about 290 gigabases of sequencing data and roughly 85 million unique TCR sequences. Every repertoire in the discovery cohort had been generated on one and the same sequencing platform. The study was designed to test whether signatures of past pathogen exposure could be identified by cataloging public T cell receptors. The number of typed donors differed by locus: about 629-640 for A, B, C, DRB1 and DQB1; about 520 for DQA1; roughly 600 for DPA1; and around 490 for DPB1.

Results the study describes overall, beyond this receptor: Roughly uniform sequencing depth across donors was assumed in presence/absence analyses, although this assumption may not hold. Because counts were too low, 15 to 20 rarely observed V segments, including chromosome 9 orphons, were excluded from the earlier analysis of a few hundred of the donors. Compared with the roughly 720-donor mean, donors in an Asian-associated ancestry cluster had fewer N-insertions in productive TCRs, according to a later genetic analysis. According to a later analysis, parvovirus B19, influenza, CMV and Epstein-Barr virus appeared linked to several top co-occurrence clusters. This cohort had only TCR beta chains sequenced, and the lack of alpha or paired-chain data limited which features could be detected. Assigning TCR associations to individual alleles was difficult when HLA alleles, especially DR and DQ, strongly co-occurred. In a later analysis, HLA-associated TCR beta chains were found to be more clonally expanded and to have lower generation probabilities than equally common non-associated chains. The study gave a list of some 150 TCR beta chains associated with cytomegalovirus. The sequencing pipeline was judged likely to have produced a cluster of highly shared sequence variants as a technical artifact. In an earlier analysis of 500 to 650 of the donors, most TCR beta V segments appeared in productive rearrangements about 90% or about 30% of the time, broadly matching IMGT annotations. Linkage disequilibrium might explain the correlated functional status among segregating V segments, but an unknown experimental factor could not be excluded. According to a later analysis, most CMV-associated TCR beta chains appeared to be HLA-restricted, and the HLA associations seemed to be driven largely by CMV exposure. The classifier was reported to diagnose cytomegalovirus status with high specificity and sensitivity in both the original cohort and the validation cohort. In vitro tests confirmed that three of the cytomegalovirus-associated TCR beta chains recognize cytomegalovirus antigens. A further reported finding was that TCR beta sequences accurately predicted the HLA-A and HLA-B alleles for most subjects in the first cohort. The 87-base-pair reads could not distinguish some IMGT-functional V segments, including TRBV6-2 and TRBV6-3, so those segments were excluded. The authors suggested that the approach could potentially be extended to other disease states and immunological phenotypes. Most TCR sequences were seen in very few donors, while some public TCRs were found in many individuals. A later analysis associated 16,951 TCR beta sequences with specific HLA alleles at a false discovery rate of 0.05. A later genetic analysis associated a missense DCLRE1C variant with V-gene and J-gene trimming of TCR beta chains, and an independent cohort replicated the association. Because HLA typing was unavailable for some donors at each locus, only the typed subset was used in association tests. For the cohort, immune exposure information was limited to CMV serostatus. According to a later analysis, TCR association rates differed among HLA loci, with DRB1 alleles showing the most associated TCRs and HLA-C alleles showing the fewest.

Receptor libraries were prepared by the immunoSEQ multiplex PCR assay. For the multiplex PCR, a mixture combining 60 forward primers for TCR Vbeta segments and 13 reverse primers for TCR Jbeta segments was used. The CDR3 region of rearranged TCR beta genes was amplified from genomic DNA by a multiplex PCR assay. Amplified TCR beta libraries were sequenced as 87-base-pair reads on the Illumina HiSeq System. For the original study's pipeline: Across the 600 to 700 repertoires, a later analysis counted 78 million or so unique TCR beta chains, roughly 11 million of which were shared by at least two donors. Raw reads were error-corrected and collapsed into unique sequences with a nearest-neighbor algorithm that merged closely related sequences to remove PCR and sequencing errors. CDR3 sequences were aligned to IMGT reference sequences to assign V, D and J gene segments. For a sequence to be retained, a match of at least six nucleotides was required to both a V gene segment and a J gene segment. Rearrangements were called productive when the CDR3 lacked stop codons and stayed in frame with V and J; all others were non-productive. CDR3 was defined by IMGT convention, running from the second conserved V-encoded cysteine to the conserved J-encoded phenylalanine. In an earlier analysis of some 550 of the donors, sequences lacking an unambiguous match to a single V gene segment were excluded. An earlier analysis of some 610 of the donors called V segments functional above 56.7% productive rearrangements and segregating when the between-donor standard deviation exceeded 5%. A statistical classification framework was developed to diagnose cytomegalovirus status using the catalog of TCR beta chain sequences. V and J gene assignment, in a later analysis, came from comparing TCR nucleotide sequences with IMGT/GENE-DB human TR gene sequences. The TCRdist pipeline was used in a later analysis to assign CDR3 sequences and most-parsimonious VDJ recombination scenarios. In a later analysis, every TCR beta chain was defined by the combination of its CDR3 amino acid sequence and its V-gene family, and reads without a unique V-gene family were dropped. As a way to deal with suspected cross-contamination and a sequencing artifact, a later analysis dropped approximately 570 nucleotide sequences that were highly shared and had low generation probability. A later analysis calculated a clonal expansion index for each public chain from normalized within-repertoire ranks of inferred template counts. Generation probabilities in a later analysis came from a VDJ recombination model fitted to out-of-frame rearrangements, and those results were checked against IGoR. Hypergeometric tests were used in a later analysis to score TCR-TCR, TCR-HLA and TCR-CMV co-occurrence, with a repertoire-size bias correction applied to the TCR pairs. To estimate false discovery rates, a later analysis permuted the HLA or CMV assignments 20 times. In a later analysis, co-occurring TCRs were grouped with DBSCAN, and TCRdist sequence similarity was added when clustering was performed within HLA-allele-positive subsets. For co-occurrence clustering, repertoires with fewer than 30,000 or more than 120,000 public chains were excluded, along with 4 to 6 repertoires with anomalous nucleotide sharing. The table was pulled from immuneACCESS by TCRdb, which kept in-frame rearrangements only. Such tables lose some clones; where checked, under half of the loss comes from unresolved V genes, and the rest has no known cause. D and trimming were read from the DNA, whereas the V and J calls and clone size are those reported in that table. This sample has about 120,000 clones in its table, and under 90% of those were observed once. In total, the top ten clones hold around 9.5% of the sample.

V and J lose 5 bases and 0 bases, and a span of 4 bases separates them. Taken from the germline V gene, the CDR1 and CDR2 loops are MDHEN and SYDVKM. Reading from cysteine to phenylalanine, the CDR3 counts 12 amino acids. Just the 36-base CDR3 DNA is kept, in frame starting at base 1. The sample taken for sequencing was PBMCs. The rearrangement joined TRBV28 to TRBJ1-1; the D segment cannot be called with confidence. The source is a female donor in good health and CMV-seropositive. The encoded CDR3 is CASSLLNTEAFF. The nucleotides read TGTGCCAGCAGTCTCCTGAACACTGAAGCTTTCTTT.